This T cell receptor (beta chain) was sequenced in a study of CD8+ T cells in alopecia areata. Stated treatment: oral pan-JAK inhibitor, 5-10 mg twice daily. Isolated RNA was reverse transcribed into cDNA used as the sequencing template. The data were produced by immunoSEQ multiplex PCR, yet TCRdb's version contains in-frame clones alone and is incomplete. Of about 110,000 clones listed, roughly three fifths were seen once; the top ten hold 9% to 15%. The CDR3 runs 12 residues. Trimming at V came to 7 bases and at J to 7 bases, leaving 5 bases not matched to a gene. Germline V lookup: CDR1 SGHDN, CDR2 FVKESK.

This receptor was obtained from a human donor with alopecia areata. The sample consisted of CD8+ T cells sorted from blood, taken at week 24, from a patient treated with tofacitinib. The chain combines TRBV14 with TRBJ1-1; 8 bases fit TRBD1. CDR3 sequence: CASTLQGGEAFF. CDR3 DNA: TGTGCCAGCACCCTACAGGGGGGTGAAGCTTTCTTT.